Shown below are 16 T cell receptor beta chains from a single sample sequenced in a study of cytomegalovirus exposure and HLA in healthy donors. The PCR had 60 Vbeta and 13 Jbeta primers. Using immunoSEQ multiplex PCR, the repertoire was profiled, and TCRdb retains in-frame clones only, with some absent. Here the sample spans about 180,000 clones, approximately 72% being singletons. Sequenced: PBMCs. The receptor set was obtained from a human donor in good health.

The chain uses TRBV5-4 and TRBJ2-5; TRBD2 matches 8 bases. CDR3 length equals 15 residues. Germline lookup yields CDR1 SGHNT and CDR2 YYREEE (reference sequence). J was trimmed by 5 bases and V by 1 base; bases with no gene match: 7. CDR3 DNA: TGTGCCAGCAGCTTGCGCGGGGGGCCGGGGGAGACCCAGTACTTC. It yields the protein CASSLRGGPGETQYF.

The chain links TRBV6-5 to TRBJ1-1; D perhaps matches TRBD1 (5 bases). Trimming stripped 8 bases from V and 4 bases from J, with 11 bases between. Germline-derived CDR1 and CDR2 are MNHEY and SVGAGI. This CDR3 is built from 12 residues. Written as DNA, the CDR3 is TGTGCCAGCGGGGCGGGGGGCACTGAAGCTTTCTTT. Translation: CASGAGGTEAFF.

The genes are TRBV19 and TRBJ1-2; 9 positions agree with TRBD1. The CDR3 sequence is 12 residues long. Trimming removed 9 bases from V and 3 bases from J; junction bases left unmatched: 2. Germline loops: CDR1 LNHDA, CDR2 SQIVND (reference sequence). CDR3 in DNA: TGTGCCAGCGGGACAGGGTACTATGGCTACACCTTC. Amino acid sequence: CASGTGYYGYTF.

The rearrangement joins TRBV19 to TRBJ1-5; D gene ambiguous. The CDR3 is 15 amino acids. Germline V gene lookup returns CDR1 LNHDA and CDR2 SQIVND (reference sequence). V was pared by 8 bases and J by 7 bases, with 21 bases between. The chain's CDR3 is CASAELLDGLQPQHF. The CDR3 region has the DNA TGTGCCAGTGCAGAACTACTGGATGGGTTACAGCCCCAGCATTTT.

This clone occurred once. V gene TRBV6-5 combines with J gene TRBJ1-2; D remains ambiguous. CDR3 size: 15 residues. Trimming took 0 bases from V and 3 from J, leaving 11 bases between them. Germline V gene data show CDR1 as MNHEY and CDR2 as SVGAGI. CDR3 in amino acids: CASSYSLIRYYGYTF. The CDR3 nucleotides are TGTGCCAGCAGTTACTCGTTAATCAGATACTATGGCTACACCTTC.

Comments on this clone: Other DNA sequences in this specimen translate into the identical CDR3. The genes are TRBV9 and TRBJ1-2; D might be TRBD1 (5 bases). Looked up from germline, CDR1 is SGDLS and CDR2 is YYNGEE. The CDR3 has 12 residues. V lost 2 bases and J lost 4, with 6 bases in between. Here the CDR3 reads CASSVDSYGYTF. CDR3 coding DNA: TGTGCCAGCAGCGTCGACAGCTATGGCTACACCTTC.

V usage is TRBV19 and J usage is TRBJ1-1; D may be TRBD1 (6 bases). V lost 5 bases, J lost 5 bases, and 15 bases lay in between. There are 14 residues in the CDR3. Germline assignment: CDR1 LNHDA and CDR2 SQIVND (reference sequence). CDR3 amino acids: CASSVGQPGTEAFF. The CDR3 DNA reads as TGTGCCAGTAGTGTCGGACAGCCGGGGACTGAAGCTTTCTTT.

This clone was seen once. The genes are TRBV30 and TRBJ2-3; no reliable D call. Trimming took off 0 bases at V and 0 bases at J, with 7 bases between the two ends. The CDR3 is 14 amino acids. Germline V gene sequence: CDR1 GTSNPN, CDR2 SVGIG (reference sequence). CDR3 loop: CAWSVRSSTDTQYF. Written as DNA, the CDR3 is TGTGCCTGGAGTGTACGGAGTAGCACAGATACGCAGTATTTT.

This chain links TRBV7-2 with TRBJ1-2, with a possible D match to TRBD1 (5 bases). The CDR3 totals 15 residues. Germline V gene data show CDR1 as SGHTA and CDR2 as FQGNSA. V was cut by 1 base and J by 1 base, with 10 bases left in between. The chain's CDR3 is CASSLGQGNNYGYTF. DNA of the CDR3: TGTGCCAGCAGCTTAGGGCAGGGTAATAACTATGGCTACACCTTC.

This chain uses TRBV5-6 with TRBJ1-1; 11 nucleotides align to TRBD1. Looked up from germline, CDR1 is SGHDT and CDR2 is YYEEEE. Trimming removed 4 bases from V and 5 bases from J; junction bases left unmatched: 7. This CDR3 is 15 amino acids long. The CDR3 coding sequence is TGTGCCAGCAGCAGGGACAGGGGGGGGCGAACTGAAGCTTTCTTT. Translation: CASSRDRGGRTEAFF.

The chain links TRBV11-3 to TRBJ2-1, with 8 bases identical to TRBD2. The germline CDR1 and CDR2 sequences are SGHNT and YENEEA. CDR3 length: 15 amino acids. V shed 5 bases, J shed 2 bases, and the junction held 5 bases outside the gene matches. CDR3 in amino acids: CASSPGGGTYNEQFF. For the CDR3, the DNA is TGTGCCAGCAGCCCCGGGGGGGGCACCTACAATGAGCAGTTCTTC.

This clone has just a few counts. The gene calls are TRBV12-5 and TRBJ1-5, with 7 bases aligning to TRBD1. Per germline, CDR1 LGHNT and CDR2 FRNRAP. The CDR3 is 14 amino acids. The junction had 8 bases not matched to a gene; V was cut back by 1 base and J by 11 bases. CDR3 coding DNA: TGTGCTAGTGGTTTGGGGGGGACAGTCCGTACCCAGCATTTT. Protein product: CASGLGGTVRTQHF.

This clone has a handful of counts. The rearrangement uses TRBV6-5 and TRBJ2-1, with TRBD2 matching 7 bases. V trimming: 6 bases; J trimming: 2 bases; junction bases outside the gene matches: 7. Germline CDR1 MNHEY, CDR2 SVGAGI. The CDR3 sequence is 15 residues long. Here the CDR3 reads CASSPWRGTYNEQFF. The DNA of the CDR3 is TGTGCCAGCAGCCCCTGGCGGGGGACCTACAATGAGCAGTTCTTC.

J is TRBJ2-3 and V is TRBV27, with D unclear. Germline CDR1 is MNHEY and CDR2 is SMNVEV (reference sequence). V lost 2 bases and J lost 3, with 12 bases in between. The CDR3 extends over 15 amino acids. The CDR3: CASSLGGISTDTQYF. As DNA, the CDR3 is TGTGCCAGCAGTTTAGGTGGCATTTCAACAGATACGCAGTATTTT.

V is TRBV14 and J is TRBJ1-1; no clear D. CDR3 length equals 16 residues. V was pared by 3 bases and J by 1 base, with 15 bases between. CDR1 and CDR2 (germline): SGHDN, FVKESK. The CDR3 nucleotides are TGTGCCAGCAGCCACCTCGCGGGGTTGGGGAACACTGAAGCTTTCTTT. Translation: CASSHLAGLGNTEAFF.

The table lists this clone with a few counts. The rearrangement links TRBV11-2 to TRBJ2-5, with D maybe TRBD2 (7 bases). CDR3 length: 15 residues. Looked up from germline, CDR1 is SGHAT and CDR2 is FQNNGV. V was shortened by 6 bases and J by 4 bases, with 18 bases between the two germline ends. DNA of the CDR3: TGTGCCAGCAGTTTTTTGGGGGGGGGCCTAGAGACCCAGTACTTC. Its translation is CASSFLGGGLETQYF.